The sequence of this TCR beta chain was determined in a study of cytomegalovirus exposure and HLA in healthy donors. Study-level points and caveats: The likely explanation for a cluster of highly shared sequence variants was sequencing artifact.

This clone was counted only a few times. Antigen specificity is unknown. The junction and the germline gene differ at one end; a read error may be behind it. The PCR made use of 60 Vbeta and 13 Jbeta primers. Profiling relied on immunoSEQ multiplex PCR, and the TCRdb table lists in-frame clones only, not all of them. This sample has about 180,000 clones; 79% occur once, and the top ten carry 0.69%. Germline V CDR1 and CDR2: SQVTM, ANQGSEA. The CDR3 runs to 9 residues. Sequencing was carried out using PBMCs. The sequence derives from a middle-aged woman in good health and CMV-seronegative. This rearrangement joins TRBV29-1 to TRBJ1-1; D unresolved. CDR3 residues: CSVGGSLLF. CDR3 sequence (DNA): TGCAGCGTTGGAGGGAGTCTGCTCTTT. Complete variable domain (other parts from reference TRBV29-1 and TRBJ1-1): SAVISQKPSRDICQRGTSLTIQCQVDSQVTMMFWYRQQPGQSLTLIATANQGSEATYESGFVIDKFPISRPNLTFSTLTVSNMSPEDSSIYLCSVGGSLLFGQGTRLTVV.